This T cell receptor beta chain was captured in a study of T-cell memory formation after mild COVID-19. Study-level information: Across donors, TCR clusters were largely donor specific.

General study findings and limits: Later expanders leaned toward CD4+, whereas clones contracting from day 15 to 85 were balanced CD4/CD8. Unconfirmed was the SARS-CoV-2 specificity of second-wave clones that peaked on day 37.

Germline V gene lookup returns CDR1 SGHRS and CDR2 YFSETQ. The CDR3 is 15 residues long. V lost 5 bases and J lost 1, with 15 bases in between. 5'RACE with constant-segment primers built TCRalpha and TCRbeta cDNA libraries with UMIs. TCRdb fed the 5' RACE reads into MiXCR, producing one record per CDR3 protein. The sample has 150,000 to 200,000 distinct CDR3 sequences, about 9.9% seen once. The table lists this clonotype with a few counts. What it binds is not known. The sample consisted of PBMCs or a T cell subset sorted from them (not recorded which). The clonotype was recovered from a man aged 18 to 30 who had mild COVID-19 (a few samples of this study predate the infection). Cell type and time point are not known. This chain links TRBV5-1 with TRBJ2-5; D is perhaps TRBD2 (6 bases). In DNA, the CDR3 is TGCGCCAGCAGATGGGGAGGTCGAGCCCAAGAGACCCAGTACTTC. Protein product: CASRWGGRAQETQYF.